This T cell receptor (beta chain) derives from a study of T cells in Graves' hyperthyroidism and ophthalmopathy. RNA transcripts were the template for amplifying TCR beta CDR3 regions. The TCR CDR3 was amplified in a first-round RT-PCR using the HTBI primer set. TCRdb itself ran the multiplex PCR reads through MiXCR, one entry per CDR3 protein. The table lists about 350,000 distinct CDR3 sequences, around 13% of them singletons. Study results and limitations: Ophthalmopathy was model-predicted a median approximately six months pre-onset.

The CDR3 is made up of 16 amino acids. In germline, CDR1 is KGHSH, CDR2 LQKENI. Trimming cost V 3 bases and J 0 bases, with 9 bases left between them. About this clonotype: Its antigen is not identified.

Sequenced material: blood. The clonotype originates from a woman between 35 and 50 years old with Graves' ophthalmopathy. The chain employs TRBV18 and TRBJ1-6, with D unresolved. The CDR3 nucleotides read TGTGCCAGCTCACCCGCGGCTAGCTCCTATAATTCACCCCTCCACTTT. This gives the protein CASSPAASSYNSPLHF.